This T cell receptor beta chain originates from a study of control samples from healthy donors and cancer patients. The table came from immunoSEQ multiplex PCR; TCRdb's copy has only in-frame clones and leaves some out. The repertoire holds fewer than 3,000 clones, with 75% to 80% as singletons. The TCR originated in a male donor with melanoma. Material for sequencing was formalin-fixed, paraffin-embedded tissue.

The chain's CDR3 is CASSPTDSPYQPQHF. The DNA of the CDR3 is TGTGCCAGCAGCCCTACCGACAGCCCATATCAGCCCCAGCATTTT. This chain uses TRBV7-8 with TRBJ1-5; TRBD1 is a possible D gene (5 bases). The germline gives CDR1 SGHVS, CDR2 FQNEAQ. Trimming removed 5 bases from V and 5 bases from J, with 16 bases in between. The length of the CDR3 is 15 residues.